These T cell receptor beta chains were read from a single sample in a study of blood T cell repertoires in COVID-19. Repertoires were generated with immunoSEQ multiplex PCR, while TCRdb's copy carries only in-frame clones and drops some. The sample records some 140,000 clones, roughly 89% being singletons. Material: peripheral blood. All receptors derive from a man between 50 and 59 years old with active or convalescent COVID-19. The CDR3 runs from the conserved cysteine through the conserved F or W. Fields, in order: V gene, J gene, CDR3 protein.

TRBV7-9	TRBJ2-1	CASSTRQGVHNEQFF
TRBV28	TRBJ1-3	CASSLPWGVGNTIYF
TRBV9	TRBJ2-1	CASSARLEYNEQFF
TRBV5-1	TRBJ1-1	CASSPQVQGPNTEAFF
TRBV23-1	TRBJ1-5	CASSNSGGANQPQHF
TRBV9	TRBJ1-1	CASSARGTLNTEAFF
TRBV9	TRBJ2-7	CASSVDGAGVYEQYF
TRBV29-1	TRBJ1-2	CSVEDLNYGYTF
TRBV5-4	TRBJ2-3	CASSPRLAGVTDTQYF
TRBV9	TRBJ2-1	CASSEGTGYPNEQFF
TRBV11-2	TRBJ2-1	CASRDDSGSYNEQFF
TRBV18	TRBJ2-3	CASSSTTQGTDTQYF
TRBV15	TRBJ1-5	CATSKDRVSQPQHF
TRBV5-5	TRBJ2-2	CASSLGQGKVMTGELFF
TRBV3-1/TRBV3-2	TRBJ1-5	CASSHDITSNQPQHF
TRBV12-5	TRBJ1-1	CASGLNIQGTEAFF
TRBV29-1	TRBJ1-1	CSVEPGQGEAFF
TRBV14	TRBJ2-2	CASSPRTGWRGELFF
TRBV5-1	TRBJ2-7	CASSSHYPYEQYF
TRBV10-3	TRBJ2-1	CAISAGGGARYEQFF
TRBV5-1	TRBJ2-4	CASSSDRSKNIQYF
TRBV18	TRBJ2-1	CASSPRQNQYNEQFF
TRBV7-2	TRBJ2-1	CASSLRGSIADEQFF
TRBV11-2	TRBJ2-5	CASSRDPGGETQYF
TRBV7-9	TRBJ2-2	CASSRRTSGRGELFF
TRBV24-1	TRBJ2-2	CATSVSSGGMNTGELFF
TRBV18	TRBJ1-3	CASSPETVGNTIYF
TRBV9	TRBJ2-5	CASSVTEETQYF
TRBV28	TRBJ2-7	CASSPDFTESGNEQYF
TRBV4-1	TRBJ2-7	CASSQAQGYEQYF
TRBV2	TRBJ1-1	CASRDRHPDTEAFF
TRBV13	TRBJ2-7	CASSVAGGPYEQYF
TRBV5-8	TRBJ1-6	CASSSRAGQINSPLHF
TRBV4-1	TRBJ1-3	CASSQSGGPYSGNTIYF
TRBV25-1	TRBJ1-2	CASSGQGIFGYTF
TRBV5-1	TRBJ2-5	CASSYPGRMETQYF
TRBV10-3	TRBJ2-3	CAIRPDRGQQDTQYF
TRBV30	TRBJ1-2	CAWRSPGGVYGYTF
TRBV6-5	TRBJ2-5	CASRPPGYQETQYF
TRBV5-5	TRBJ2-7	CASSILAGGQEQYF
TRBV5-5	TRBJ2-7	CASNRVQGYEQYF
TRBV14	TRBJ2-1	CASSQVCAGVDNEQFF
TRBV3-1/TRBV3-2	TRBJ1-4	CASSQWGGGEKLFF
TRBV11-1	TRBJ2-1	CASSLRIAGINEQFF
TRBV4-1	TRBJ2-1	CASSHGSGDRAYSNEQFF
TRBV2	TRBJ2-4	CASGGGQNIQYF
TRBV30	TRBJ1-6	CAWSGRQGDSPLHF
TRBV5-1	TRBJ1-1	CASSNTPTGLNMNTEAFF
TRBV5-1	TRBJ2-7	CASSLGRDRVLYEQYF
TRBV7-2	TRBJ2-4	CASSLTTGGAKNIQYF
TRBV5-1	TRBJ2-2	CASSLSLTGELFF
TRBV12-5	TRBJ1-1	CASGLVLYDRGPGNTEAFF
TRBV6-5	TRBJ2-7	CASSRQGPYEQYF
TRBV24-1	TRBJ2-1	CATSDPGSGPPRSNEQFF
TRBV4-1	TRBJ2-1	CASSQGSGHNEQFF
TRBV5-1	TRBJ2-7	CASRVVTGTEYEQYF
TRBV2	TRBJ1-5	CASRTGAVGNQPQHF
TRBV5-1	TRBJ2-1	CASSLVGRRERRNEQFF
TRBV7-9	TRBJ2-5	CASSLVGAGETQYF